The 25 T cell receptor beta chains below all came from one sample that was sequenced in a study of shared T cell receptors in the human thymus. Clones were sequenced by immunoSEQ multiplex PCR, and TCRdb holds only the in-frame ones, with some missing. The sample carries some 700,000 clones, 85% to 90% recorded once. These data are also associated with another study on human thymus T cells.

What was sequenced was thymocytes. The source is a boy in the first two years of life with a congenital heart defect.

Here the CDR3 DNA reads TGTGCCAGCAGCCCCGCCTTCGCCCGGAGCGGACGTACCTACGAGCAGTACTTC. As protein: CASSPAFARSGRTYEQYF. The rearrangement links TRBV11-3 to TRBJ2-7; tentatively, D is TRBD2 (5 bases). V was trimmed by 5 bases and J by 2 bases, leaving 25 bases between them. The germline V gene encodes CDR1 SGHNT and CDR2 YENEEA. CDR3 length equals 18 residues.

The chain couples TRBV5-1 to TRBJ2-7; TRBD1 aligns across 7 bases. The germline gives CDR1 SGHRS, CDR2 YFSETQ. The CDR3 covers 16 residues. After removal of 0 bases from V and 0 bases from J, the junction contained 6 bases not matched to a gene. CDR3 sequence reads: CASSLAGQSASYEQYF. The CDR3 nucleotides are TGCGCCAGCAGCTTGGCGGGACAGTCAGCCTCCTACGAGCAGTACTTC. Looking up the rest from reference TRBV5-1 and TRBJ2-7 gives the full variable domain: KAGVTQTPRYLIKTRGQQVTLSCSPISGHRSVSWYQQTPGQGLQFLFEYFSETQRNKGNFPGRFSGRQFSNSRSEMNVSTLELGDSALYLCASSLAGQSASYEQYFGPGTRLTVT.

The rearrangement joins TRBV19 to TRBJ1-4, with D maybe TRBD1 (6 bases). The V and J ends lost 4 bases and 0 bases respectively, with 12 bases between them. The CDR3 totals 16 residues. Per germline, CDR1 LNHDA and CDR2 SQIVND (reference sequence). The CDR3 loop reads CASSTTGLATNEKLFF. The CDR3 region has the DNA TGTGCCAGTAGTACGACAGGCCTTGCAACTAATGAAAAACTGTTTTTT.

J is TRBJ2-5 and V is TRBV6-5, with 7 nucleotides matching TRBD2. V lost 6 bases, J lost 4 bases, and 11 bases stayed unmatched. CDR3 length: 15 residues. CDR1 is MNHEY and CDR2 is SVGAGI in the germline V gene. The chain's CDR3 is CASRTLGGSRETQYF. The DNA of the CDR3 is TGTGCCAGCAGGACTCTTGGCGGGAGTCGAGAGACCCAGTACTTC.

The chain couples TRBV30 to TRBJ2-3, with 9 bases that match TRBD2. The trim removed 6 bases at V and 4 bases at J, leaving 20 bases unmatched. CDR1 is GTSNPN and CDR2 is SVGIG in the germline V gene (reference sequence). The CDR3 spans 18 residues. The CDR3 DNA reads as TGTGCCTGCTCCCGGGACCCTGCGCGGGAGGGCTCCTCAGATACGCAGTATTTT. This encodes CACSRDPAREGSSDTQYF.

The chain combines TRBV5-1 with TRBJ2-5; 8 nucleotides match TRBD2. The CDR3 runs to 18 residues. Germline-derived CDR1 and CDR2 are SGHRS and YFSETQ. V shed 6 bases, J shed 4 bases, and the junction held 20 bases outside the gene matches. The CDR3 DNA is TGCGCCAGCAATCTGGGAGGGCCATCGGGAGGGGAGAGAGAGACCCAGTACTTC. This gives the protein CASNLGGPSGGERETQYF.

The chain joins TRBV6-1 to TRBJ1-3, with 10 bases identical to TRBD1. CDR1 and CDR2 (germline): MNHNS, SASEGT. This CDR3 has 22 residues. V lost 0 bases and J lost 0; bases outside the gene matches: 17. The CDR3 loop reads CASSEANLPGQGTEFSGNTIYF. CDR3 sequence (DNA): TGTGCCAGCAGTGAAGCGAACCTACCGGGACAGGGGACGGAGTTCTCTGGAAACACCATATATTTT.

The chain couples TRBV5-1 to TRBJ2-1; TRBD2 matches at 9 bases. The germline V gene encodes CDR1 SGHRS and CDR2 YFSETQ. The trim removed 0 bases at V and 1 base at J, leaving 2 bases unmatched. The CDR3 has 16 residues. In DNA form, the CDR3 reads TGCGCCAGCAGCTTGGTTCTAGCGGGGTCCTACAATGAGCAGTTCTTC. Amino acid sequence: CASSLVLAGSYNEQFF.

CDR3: CASSLSGPAGGYNEQFF. As DNA, the CDR3 is TGTGCCAGCAGTTTATCGGGGCCGGCGGGAGGATACAATGAGCAGTTCTTC. This chain joins TRBV28 and TRBJ2-1, with 8 bases lining up with TRBD2. V lost 1 base, J lost 4 bases, and 9 bases stayed unmatched. CDR3 length: 17 amino acids. Per germline, CDR1 MDHEN and CDR2 SYDVKM. Full variable domain (remainder filled in from reference TRBV28 and TRBJ2-1): DVKVTQSSRYLVKRTGEKVFLECVQDMDHENMFWYRQDPGLGLRLIYFSYDVKMKEKGDIPEGYSVSREKKERFSLILESASTNQTSMYLCASSLSGPAGGYNEQFFGPGTRLTVL.

The rearrangement links TRBV28 to TRBJ1-5, with a possible D match to TRBD1 (5 bases). Trimming pared 3 bases from V and 5 bases from J, leaving 8 bases between. CDR1 and CDR2 (germline): MDHEN, SYDVKM. This CDR3 is built from 13 residues. CDR3 nucleotide sequence: TGTGCCAGCAGTTTCAGGGAATATCAGCCCCAGCATTTT. Protein product: CASSFREYQPQHF.

The table lists this clone with a count of one. This rearrangement joins TRBV14 to TRBJ1-1, with a weak D call TRBD1 (6 bases). V was shortened by 1 base and J by 4 bases, with 10 bases between the two germline ends. Germline values: CDR1 SGHDN, CDR2 FVKESK. The length of the CDR3 is 14 residues. CDR3 nucleotides: TGTGCCAGCAGCCAAGTGACAGGAGGCACTGAAGCTTTCTTT. Protein product: CASSQVTGGTEAFF.

The chain employs TRBV27 and TRBJ2-7; D perhaps matches TRBD1 (9 bases). Per the germline V gene, CDR1 is MNHEY and CDR2 is SMNVEV (reference sequence). This CDR3 is 16 amino acids long. V was clipped by 6 bases and J by 1 base, with 19 bases between them. The CDR3 sequence is CASRPGGGQGSYEQYF. For the CDR3, the DNA is TGTGCCAGCAGGCCGGGGGGGGGACAGGGATCCTACGAGCAGTACTTC.

The V gene is TRBV5-4, the J gene TRBJ2-6, with 11 bases identical to TRBD2. Germline CDR1 is SGHNT and CDR2 is YYREEE (reference sequence). This CDR3 contains 19 residues. J was trimmed by 0 bases and V by 0 bases; bases with no gene match: 5. The CDR3 coding sequence is TGTGCCAGCAGCTTGGAGATAGCGGGAGGGCACTCTGGGGCCAACGTCCTGACTTTC. Translation: CASSLEIAGGHSGANVLTF. Full variable domain (remainder filled in from reference TRBV5-4 and TRBJ2-6): ETGVTQSPTHLIKTRGQQVTLRCSSQSGHNTVSWYQQALGQGPQFIFQYYREEENGRGNFPPRFSGLQFPNYSSELNVNALELDDSALYLCASSLEIAGGHSGANVLTFGAGSRLTVL.

The sample holds a few counts of this clone. This rearrangement joins TRBV18 to TRBJ1-1; D not certain. CDR1 is KGHSH, CDR2 LQKENI, per germline. This CDR3 is 15 amino acids long. V lost 3 bases, J lost 2 bases, and 13 bases lay in between. CDR3 loop: CASSPRGNANTEAFF. The CDR3 DNA is TGTGCCAGCTCACCTCGAGGGAATGCTAACACTGAAGCTTTCTTT.

The chain recombines TRBV12-5 with TRBJ2-7; TRBD1 agrees at 7 bases. The CDR3 runs 15 residues. CDR1 LGHNT and CDR2 FRNRAP come from the germline V gene. V was clipped by 2 bases and J by 8 bases; unmatched bases: 12. CDR3 residues: CASGLSRPGQKKQYF. The CDR3 DNA reads TGTGCTAGTGGTTTGTCCCGCCCGGGACAGAAGAAGCAGTACTTC.

The rearrangement joins TRBV5-1 to TRBJ2-7, with 13 bases that match TRBD2. The CDR3 covers 15 residues. J was trimmed by 6 bases and V by 3 bases; bases with no gene match: 6. Germline V gene lookup returns CDR1 SGHRS and CDR2 YFSETQ. The CDR3: CASSWTSGSSFEQYF. The DNA of the CDR3 is TGCGCCAGCAGCTGGACTAGCGGGAGTTCTTTCGAGCAGTACTTC. The complete variable domain, with remaining parts taken from reference TRBV5-1 and TRBJ2-7, reads KAGVTQTPRYLIKTRGQQVTLSCSPISGHRSVSWYQQTPGQGLQFLFEYFSETQRNKGNFPGRFSGRQFSNSRSEMNVSTLELGDSALYLCASSWTSGSSFEQYFGPGTRLTVT.

The chain combines TRBV15 with TRBJ2-7, with 7 bases matching TRBD1. CDR1 and CDR2 from the germline V gene are LNHNV and YYDKDF (reference sequence). With V trimmed by 5 bases and J by 2 bases, 6 bases remained unmatched. The CDR3 sequence is 14 residues long. The CDR3 loop reads CATSERQGPYEQYF. CDR3 bases: TGTGCCACCAGCGAGAGACAGGGTCCCTACGAGCAGTACTTC.

V gene TRBV11-3 combines with J gene TRBJ1-1; D gene uncertain. CDR1 SGHNT and CDR2 YENEEA come from the germline V gene. The CDR3 length is 10 residues. The germline V and J ends were trimmed by 5 bases and 10 bases, with 8 bases remaining between them. CDR3 sequence: CASSRPGAFF. CDR3 bases: TGTGCCAGCAGCCGTCCGGGAGCTTTCTTT. Full variable domain (remainder filled in from reference TRBV11-3 and TRBJ1-1): EAGVVQSPRYKIIEKKQPVAFWCNPISGHNTLYWYLQNLGQGPELLIRYENEEAVDDSQLPKDRFSAERLKGVDSTLKIQPAELGDSAVYLCASSRPGAFFGQGTRLTVV.

CDR3 region: CASSLLASDASTEAFF. The CDR3, as DNA: TGTGCCAGCAGCTTGCTTGCCAGCGATGCGAGCACTGAAGCTTTCTTT. V is TRBV7-2 and J is TRBJ1-1; D is ambiguous. V lost 3 bases and J 4 bases, leaving 18 bases between the germline ends. This CDR3 contains 16 residues. CDR1 is SGHTA, CDR2 FQGNSA, per germline.

The rearrangement uses TRBV29-1 and TRBJ2-2, with a possible D match to TRBD2 (6 bases). This CDR3 is built from 11 residues. V was pared by 4 bases and J by 8 bases, with 8 bases between. Germline V lookup: CDR1 SQVTM, CDR2 ANQGSEA. The CDR3 bases are TGCAGCGTTGGTGGGAGGGGGGAGCTGTTTTTT. Translation gives CSVGGRGELFF.

The chain has TRBV29-1 and TRBJ2-3; 9 bases are a match to TRBD2. Looked up from germline, CDR1 is SQVTM and CDR2 is ANQGSEA. V shed 4 bases and J 1 base; nucleotides not matched to a gene: 12. This CDR3 comprises 17 residues. In DNA form, the CDR3 reads TGCAGCGTTGGCGGGAGGGCAGCGGGAGAGGGCACAGATACGCAGTATTTT. This translates into CSVGGRAAGEGTDTQYF.

The rearrangement links TRBV10-3 to TRBJ2-3; TRBD2 matches 15 bases. The V and J ends lost 6 bases and 0 bases, in that order; junction bases with no gene match: 1. CDR3 length: 16 amino acids. Germline V gives CDR1 ENHRY, CDR2 SYGVKD. CDR3 loop: CAISGLAGGSTDTQYF. The CDR3 bases are TGTGCCATCAGCGGACTAGCGGGAGGGAGCACAGATACGCAGTATTTT.

This chain connects TRBV4-1 to TRBJ1-1; TRBD1 aligns across 8 bases. The germline V gene encodes CDR1 MGHRA and CDR2 YSYEKL. J was trimmed by 1 base and V by 5 bases; bases with no gene match: 3. The CDR3 consists of 14 residues. The CDR3 is CASSEGQENTEAFF. The CDR3 coding sequence is TGCGCCAGCAGCGAGGGACAGGAGAACACTGAAGCTTTCTTT.

The V gene is TRBV5-1, the J gene TRBJ2-3; a weak D match, TRBD2 (6 bases). V lost 7 bases to trimming and J lost 1 base, with 16 bases between them. CDR1 and CDR2 (germline): SGHRS, YFSETQ. This CDR3 has 15 amino acids. CDR3 amino acids: CASGKPGDGTDTQYF. The CDR3, as DNA: TGCGCCAGCGGCAAACCGGGGGATGGCACAGATACGCAGTATTTT.

This clone showed up just once. The chain employs TRBV7-2 and TRBJ2-1; 11 nucleotides align to TRBD2. Trimming at V came to 1 base and at J to 0 bases, leaving 2 bases not matched to a gene. The germline gives CDR1 SGHTA, CDR2 FQGNSA. The CDR3 length is 17 residues. CDR3 in amino acids: CASSLEGLAASYNEQFF. In nucleotides, the CDR3 is TGTGCCAGCAGCTTAGAGGGACTAGCGGCCTCCTACAATGAGCAGTTCTTC.